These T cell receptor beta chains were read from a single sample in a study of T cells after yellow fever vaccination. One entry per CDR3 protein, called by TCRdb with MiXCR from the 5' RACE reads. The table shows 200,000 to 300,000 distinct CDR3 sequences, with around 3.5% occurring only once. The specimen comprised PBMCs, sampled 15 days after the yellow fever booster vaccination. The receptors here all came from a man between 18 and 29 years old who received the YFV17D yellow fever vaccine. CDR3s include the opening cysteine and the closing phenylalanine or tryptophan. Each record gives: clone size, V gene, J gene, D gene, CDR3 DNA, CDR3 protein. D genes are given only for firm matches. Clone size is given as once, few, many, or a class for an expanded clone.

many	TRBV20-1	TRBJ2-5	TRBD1	TGCAGTGCTAGAGGGGACAGGGGAGGGACTGGCCAAGAGACCCAGTACTTC	CSARGDRGGTGQETQYF
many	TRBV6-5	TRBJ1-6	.	TGTGCCAGCAGTTCCCAATTTACAGGAGGGTATAATTCACCCCTCCACTTT	CASSSQFTGGYNSPLHF
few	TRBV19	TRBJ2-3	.	TGTGCCAGTAGTGGTAGGGGTTTGTGGACAGATACGCAGTATTTT	CASSGRGLWTDTQYF
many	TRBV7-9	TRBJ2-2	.	TGTGCCAGCAGCCCCGGGGCCGTGGCCGGGGAGCTGTTTTTT	CASSPGAVAGELFF
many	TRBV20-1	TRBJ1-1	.	TGCAGTGCTAGAGATGAGGGAGGGGCTAAAGCTTTCTTT	CSARDEGGAKAFF
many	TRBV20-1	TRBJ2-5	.	TGCAGTGCTTTCCCGGGACTGAGCCAAGAGACCCAGTACTTC	CSAFPGLSQETQYF
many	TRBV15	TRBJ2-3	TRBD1	TGTGCCACCAGCAGAAGAAGGACAGGGAACACAGATACGCAGTATTTT	CATSRRRTGNTDTQYF
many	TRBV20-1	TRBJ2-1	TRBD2	TGCAGTGCTAGTCCGAGCGGGGGTATTGTATTCTTC	CSASPSGGIVFF
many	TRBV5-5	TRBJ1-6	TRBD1	TGTGCCAGCAGCGAAGGGACAGGACATTCACCCCTCCACTTT	CASSEGTGHSPLHF
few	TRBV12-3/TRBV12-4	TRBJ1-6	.	TGTGCCAGCAGTTTGGAGTCGGGCAGATATTATAATTCACCCCTCCACTTT	CASSLESGRYYNSPLHF